A selection of T cell receptor beta chains follows, all from one sample in a study of T-cell memory formation after mild COVID-19. One entry per CDR3 protein results from TCRdb running MiXCR on the 5' RACE reads. The profile shows about 390,000 distinct CDR3 sequences, around a sixth of them singletons. The source material was PBMCs or a T cell subset sorted from them (not recorded which). Every receptor here comes from a man aged 18 to 29 who had mild COVID-19 (a few samples of this study predate the infection). Cell type and time point are not known. CDR3s include the opening cysteine and the closing phenylalanine or tryptophan. Each record gives: CDR3 protein, V gene, J gene.

CASSARDRNTEAFF,TRBV3-1,TRBJ1-1
CASSWGTAGYTF,TRBV5-8,TRBJ1-2
CATSREAGGGYTF,TRBV15,TRBJ1-2
CASSLGWDSNQPQHF,TRBV7-9,TRBJ1-5
CASSPPAGVGTDTQYF,TRBV4-1,TRBJ2-3
CASSLHRLAGQDTQYF,TRBV7-2,TRBJ2-3
CASSLVGRIEKLFF,TRBV6-6,TRBJ1-4
CATLQGRDGSPLHF,TRBV10-3,TRBJ1-6
CASSSIQTGGGDTQYF,TRBV9,TRBJ2-3
CASSPRPSGGVTDTQYF,TRBV5-1,TRBJ2-3
CASSQEFRVGYEQYF,TRBV4-1,TRBJ2-7
CASSQAGGQTKYNEQFF,TRBV7-9,TRBJ2-1
CASSFQGGAYGYTF,TRBV28,TRBJ1-2
CASSSTGADGYTF,TRBV4-2,TRBJ1-2
CATRRGDRDTEAFF,TRBV15,TRBJ1-1
CASSELQGIYSPLHF,TRBV4-1,TRBJ1-6
CSAYDGTLQGGELFF,TRBV29-1,TRBJ2-2
CASSPGPGARGDEQYF,TRBV9,TRBJ2-7
CASSLDRFWDTEAFF,TRBV7-9,TRBJ1-1
CASSQEQGAQPQHF,TRBV4-1,TRBJ1-5
CASSHRANYGYTF,TRBV7-9,TRBJ1-2